The rows below give T cell receptor beta chains drawn from one sample of a study of blood T cell repertoires in COVID-19. Assay used: immunoSEQ multiplex PCR; TCRdb lists only in-frame clones, some missing. The repertoire has around 260,000 clones, around 78% of them found once; the top ten carry under 5.5%. The sequenced sample was peripheral blood. Every receptor here comes from a man in his 60s who had recovered from COVID-19. The CDR3 runs from the conserved cysteine through the conserved F or W. The D gene is left open where the match is weak. Some rows mark clone size as missing; the rest say once, few, many or name a class of expanded clone.

V,J,size,D,DNA,CDR3
TRBV18,TRBJ2-6,-,TRBD2,TGTGCCAGCTCACTGACTCCGGGCGTCACTAGCGGATACGACTCTGGGGCCAACGTCCTGACTTTC,CASSLTPGVTSGYDSGANVLTF
TRBV3-1/TRBV3-2,TRBJ2-1,-,-,TGTGCCAGCAGCCAAGGGCGGAGCTCCTACAATGAGCAGTTCTTC,CASSQGRSSYNEQFF
TRBV7-6,TRBJ2-7,-,TRBD2,TGTGCCAGCAGTCGACTAGCGGGGGGTCCCGAGCAGTACTTC,CASSRLAGGPEQYF
TRBV10-1,TRBJ1-5,few,-,TGCGCCAGCAGTGATGGGTCAGGTCAGCCCCAGCATTTT,CASSDGSGQPQHF
TRBV6-6,TRBJ2-6,few,TRBD1,TGTGCCAGCAGTCCCAGGACAGGGGGCTTCACTGGGGCCAACGTCCTGACTTTC,CASSPRTGGFTGANVLTF
TRBV4-1,TRBJ1-2,-,-,TGCGCCAGCAGCCAAGACCAGAGAGGCGTGCCTGGCTACACCTTC,CASSQDQRGVPGYTF
TRBV29-1,TRBJ1-1,once,TRBD1,TGCAGCGCAGGACAGGGGCCTGAAGCTTTCTTT,CSAGQGPEAFF
TRBV7-6,TRBJ2-1,-,TRBD2,TGTGCCAGCAGCTCATTAGCGGGGTACAATGAGCAGTTCTTC,CASSSLAGYNEQFF
TRBV18,TRBJ2-5,once,-,TGTGCCAGCTCATTTGGCGCGGGGCAAGAGACCCAGTACTTC,CASSFGAGQETQYF
TRBV2,TRBJ2-2,once,-,TGTGCCAGCAGGACCGGAGGAGCTGCCGGGGAGCTGTTTTTT,CASRTGGAAGELFF
TRBV5-1,TRBJ2-5,-,-,TGCGCCAGCAGCAACCGGACAGTGGGGGTGGAGACCCAGTACTTC,CASSNRTVGVETQYF
TRBV3-1/TRBV3-2,TRBJ2-7,-,TRBD2,TGTGCCAGCAGCCAAGATCCACTAGCGGCCTCCTACGAGCAGTACTTC,CASSQDPLAASYEQYF
TRBV15,TRBJ1-4,-,-,TGTGCCACCAGCAGAGGGACGGTGCAGGGCGAAAAACTGTTTTTT,CATSRGTVQGEKLFF
TRBV15,TRBJ1-4,-,-,TGTGCCACCAGCAAAGTCACAGGGTTGGGATCAGAAAAACTGTTTTTT,CATSKVTGLGSEKLFF
TRBV6-5,TRBJ1-2,-,-,TGTGCCAGCAGTTTACGGACAAAGGGGGAAAGTGGGGGCTACACCTTC,CASSLRTKGESGGYTF
TRBV7-8,TRBJ2-1,-,-,TGTGCCAGCAGCTCGCCTACCCGGGACTCTAAATGGGGGATCAATGAGCAGTTCTTC,CASSSPTRDSKWGINEQFF
TRBV15,TRBJ1-1,-,-,TGTGCCACCAGCAGGGGAGGGGGGATGAACACTGAAGCTTTCTTT,CATSRGGGMNTEAFF
TRBV3-1/TRBV3-2,TRBJ2-3,-,-,TGTGCCAGCAGCCCCGGGGCAGGGGCTAGCACAGATACGCAGTATTTT,CASSPGAGASTDTQYF
TRBV15,TRBJ2-5,-,-,TGTGCCACCAGCGTGCGGGGCTGGGAGACCCAGTACTTC,CATSVRGWETQYF
TRBV7-3,TRBJ2-2,-,TRBD2,TGTGCCAGCAGCCGAGCGGGGGCCTCCTTAGGGGAGCTGTTTTTT,CASSRAGASLGELFF
TRBV5-6,TRBJ2-5,few,-,TGTGCCAGCAGTTCTCTAGGGAGGGGGCAAGAGACCCAGTACTTC,CASSSLGRGQETQYF
TRBV27,TRBJ1-1,-,-,TGTGCCAGCAGTTTATCGACGCTGTTGGGGGGGAACACTGAAGCTTTCTTT,CASSLSTLLGGNTEAFF
TRBV28,TRBJ1-4,-,-,TGTGCCAGCGGGACACCCTTCCTAAATGAAAAACTGTTTTTT,CASGTPFLNEKLFF